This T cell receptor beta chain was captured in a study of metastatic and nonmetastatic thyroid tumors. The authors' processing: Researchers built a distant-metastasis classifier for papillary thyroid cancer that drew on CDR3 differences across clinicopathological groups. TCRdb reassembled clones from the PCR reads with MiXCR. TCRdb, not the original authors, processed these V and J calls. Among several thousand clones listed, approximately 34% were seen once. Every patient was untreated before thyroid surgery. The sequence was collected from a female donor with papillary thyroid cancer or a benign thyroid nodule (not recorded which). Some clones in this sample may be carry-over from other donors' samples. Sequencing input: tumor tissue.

CDR3: CAWSGIYNEQFF. CDR3 coding DNA: TGTGCCTGGAGCGGGATCTACAATGAGCAGTTCTTC. The chain links TRBV30 to TRBJ2-1; D might be TRBD2 (5 bases). This CDR3 region has 12 residues. The germline V gene has CDR1 GTSNPN and CDR2 SVGIG (reference sequence). The V end lost 3 bases, the J end lost 3 bases, and 6 bases lay between the germline ends.